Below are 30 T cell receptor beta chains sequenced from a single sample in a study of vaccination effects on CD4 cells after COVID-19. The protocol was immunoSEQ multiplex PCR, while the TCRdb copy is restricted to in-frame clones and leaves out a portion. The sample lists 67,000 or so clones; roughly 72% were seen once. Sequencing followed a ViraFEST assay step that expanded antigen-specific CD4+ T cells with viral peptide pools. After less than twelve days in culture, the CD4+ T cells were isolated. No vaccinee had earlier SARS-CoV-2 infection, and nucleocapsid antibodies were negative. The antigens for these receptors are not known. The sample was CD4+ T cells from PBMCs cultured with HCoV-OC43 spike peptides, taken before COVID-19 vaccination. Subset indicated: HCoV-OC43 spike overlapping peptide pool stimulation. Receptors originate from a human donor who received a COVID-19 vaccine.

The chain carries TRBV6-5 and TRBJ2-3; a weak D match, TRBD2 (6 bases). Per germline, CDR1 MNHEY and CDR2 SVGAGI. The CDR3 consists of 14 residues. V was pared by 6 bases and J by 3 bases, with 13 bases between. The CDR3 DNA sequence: TGTGCCAGCAGCCCGGGGGAGTCAACAGATACGCAGTATTTT. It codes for CASSPGESTDTQYF.

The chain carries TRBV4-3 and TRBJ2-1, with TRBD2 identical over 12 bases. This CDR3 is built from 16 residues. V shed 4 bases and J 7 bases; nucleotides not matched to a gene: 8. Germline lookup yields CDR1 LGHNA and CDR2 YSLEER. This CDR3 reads CASSPRTSGVGNEQFF. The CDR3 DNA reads TGCGCCAGCAGCCCACGGACTAGCGGGGTGGGGAATGAGCAGTTCTTC.

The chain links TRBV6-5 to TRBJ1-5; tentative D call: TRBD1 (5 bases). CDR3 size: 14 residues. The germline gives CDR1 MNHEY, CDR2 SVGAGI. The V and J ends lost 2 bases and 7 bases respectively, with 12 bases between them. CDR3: CASSYGGDGQPQHF. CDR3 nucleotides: TGTGCCAGCAGTTACGGGGGAGACGGGCAGCCCCAGCATTTT.

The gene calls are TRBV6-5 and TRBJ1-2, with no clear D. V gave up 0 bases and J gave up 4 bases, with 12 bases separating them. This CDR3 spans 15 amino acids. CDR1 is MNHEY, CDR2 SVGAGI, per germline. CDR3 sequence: CASSYSLRGIYGYTF. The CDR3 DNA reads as TGTGCCAGCAGTTACTCCCTTCGGGGAATCTATGGCTACACCTTC.

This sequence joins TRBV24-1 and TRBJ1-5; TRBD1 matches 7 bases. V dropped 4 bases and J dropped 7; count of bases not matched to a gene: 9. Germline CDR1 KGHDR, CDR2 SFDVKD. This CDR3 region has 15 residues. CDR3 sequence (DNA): TGTGCCACCAGTGAAGGCGGTACAGGGGAACAGCCCCAGCATTTT. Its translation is CATSEGGTGEQPQHF.

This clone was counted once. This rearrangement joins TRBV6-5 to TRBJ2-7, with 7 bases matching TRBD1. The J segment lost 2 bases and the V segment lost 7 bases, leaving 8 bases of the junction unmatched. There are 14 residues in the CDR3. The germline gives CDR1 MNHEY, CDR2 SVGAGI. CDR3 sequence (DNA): TGTGCCAGCACTTTTAAGGGACAGCCCTACGAGCAGTACGTC. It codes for CASTFKGQPYEQYV.

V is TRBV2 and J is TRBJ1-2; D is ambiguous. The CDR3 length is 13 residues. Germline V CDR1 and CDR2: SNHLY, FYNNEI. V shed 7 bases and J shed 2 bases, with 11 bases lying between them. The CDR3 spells CASTEGQNYGYTF. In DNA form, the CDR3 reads TGTGCCAGCACCGAGGGCCAAAACTATGGCTACACCTTC.

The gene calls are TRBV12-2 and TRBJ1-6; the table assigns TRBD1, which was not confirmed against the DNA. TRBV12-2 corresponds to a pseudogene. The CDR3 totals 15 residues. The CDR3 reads CASRSRGQGNSPLHF. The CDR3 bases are TGTGCAAGTCGCTCCCGTGGACAGGGTAATTCACCCCTCCACTTT.

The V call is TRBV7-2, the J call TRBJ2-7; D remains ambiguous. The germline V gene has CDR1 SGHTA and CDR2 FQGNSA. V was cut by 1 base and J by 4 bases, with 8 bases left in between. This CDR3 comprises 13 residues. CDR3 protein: CASSLGRGYEQYV. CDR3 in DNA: TGTGCCAGCAGCTTAGGAAGAGGATACGAGCAGTACGTC.

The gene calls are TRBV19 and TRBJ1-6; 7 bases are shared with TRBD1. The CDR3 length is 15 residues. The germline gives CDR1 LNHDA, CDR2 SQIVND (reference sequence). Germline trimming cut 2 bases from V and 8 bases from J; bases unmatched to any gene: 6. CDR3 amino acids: CASSITGDIDSPLHF. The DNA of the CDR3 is TGTGCCAGTAGTATAACAGGGGACATAGATTCACCCCTCCACTTT.

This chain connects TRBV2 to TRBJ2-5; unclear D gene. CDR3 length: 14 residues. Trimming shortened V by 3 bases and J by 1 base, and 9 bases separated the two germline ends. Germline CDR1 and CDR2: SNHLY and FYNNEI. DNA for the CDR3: TGTGCCAGCAGTGACCGCGCAGGCCAAGAGACCCAGTACTTC. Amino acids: CASSDRAGQETQYF. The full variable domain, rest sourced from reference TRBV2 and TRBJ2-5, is EPEVTQTPSHQVTQMGQEVILRCVPISNHLYFYWYRQILGQKVEFLVSFYNNEISEKSEIFDDQFSVERPDGSNFTLKIRSTKLEDSAMYFCASSDRAGQETQYFGPGTRLLVL.

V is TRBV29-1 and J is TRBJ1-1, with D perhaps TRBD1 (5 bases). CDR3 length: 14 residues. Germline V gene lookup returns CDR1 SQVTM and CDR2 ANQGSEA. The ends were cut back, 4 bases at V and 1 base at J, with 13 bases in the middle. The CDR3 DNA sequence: TGCAGCGTTGTCGTCTTCGGGGGGAACACTGAAGCTTTCTTT. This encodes CSVVVFGGNTEAFF.

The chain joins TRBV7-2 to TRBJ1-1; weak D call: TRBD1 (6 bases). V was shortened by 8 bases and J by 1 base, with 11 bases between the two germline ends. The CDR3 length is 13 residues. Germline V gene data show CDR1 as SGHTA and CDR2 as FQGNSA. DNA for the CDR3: TGTGCCAGCTCAACGGACAGGAACACTGAAGCTTTCTTT. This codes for CASSTDRNTEAFF. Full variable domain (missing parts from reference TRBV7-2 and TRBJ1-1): GAGVSQSPSNKVTEKGKDVELRCDPISGHTALYWYRQSLGQGLEFLIYFQGNSAPDKSGLPSDRFSAERTGGSVSTLTIQRTQQEDSAVYLCASSTDRNTEAFFGQGTRLTVV.

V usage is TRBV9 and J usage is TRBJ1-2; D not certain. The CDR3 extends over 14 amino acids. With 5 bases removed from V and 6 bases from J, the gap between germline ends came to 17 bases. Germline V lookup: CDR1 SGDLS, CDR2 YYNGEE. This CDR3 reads CASSGVRTRDGYTF. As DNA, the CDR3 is TGTGCCAGCAGTGGGGTCAGAACTAGGGATGGCTACACCTTC. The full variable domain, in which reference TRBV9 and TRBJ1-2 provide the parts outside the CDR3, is DSGVTQTPKHLITATGQRVTLRCSPRSGDLSVYWYQQSLDQGLQFLIQYYNGEERAKGNILERFSAQQFPDLHSELNLSSLELGDSALYFCASSGVRTRDGYTFGSGTRLTVV.

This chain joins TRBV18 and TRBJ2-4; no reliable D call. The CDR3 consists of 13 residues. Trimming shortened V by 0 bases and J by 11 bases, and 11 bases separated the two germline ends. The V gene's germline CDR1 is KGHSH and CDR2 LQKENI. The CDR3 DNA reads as TGTGCCAGCTCACCACCGAACCAGCACGTTCAGTACTTC. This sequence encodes CASSPPNQHVQYF.

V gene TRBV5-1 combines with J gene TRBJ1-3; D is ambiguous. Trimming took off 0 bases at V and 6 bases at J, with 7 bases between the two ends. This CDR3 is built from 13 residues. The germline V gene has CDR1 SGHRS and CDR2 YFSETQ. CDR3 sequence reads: CASSLDPENTIYF. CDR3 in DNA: TGCGCCAGCAGCTTGGATCCGGAAAACACCATATATTTT.

The CDR3 sequence: CASSLGQGDYTF. CDR3 sequence (DNA): TGTGCCAGCAGCTTAGGACAGGGCGACTACACCTTC. This sequence joins TRBV7-9 and TRBJ1-2, with 7 bases aligning to TRBD1. Germline-derived CDR1 and CDR2 are SEHNR and FQNEAQ (reference sequence). V was clipped by 1 base and J by 10 bases; unmatched bases: 3. CDR3 size: 12 residues.

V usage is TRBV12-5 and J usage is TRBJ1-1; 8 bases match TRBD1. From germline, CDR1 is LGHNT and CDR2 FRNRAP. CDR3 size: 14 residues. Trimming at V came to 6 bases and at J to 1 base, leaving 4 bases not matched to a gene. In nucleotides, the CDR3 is TGTGCTAGTGGCCGGGACAGGCGGAACACTGAAGCTTTCTTT. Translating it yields CASGRDRRNTEAFF.

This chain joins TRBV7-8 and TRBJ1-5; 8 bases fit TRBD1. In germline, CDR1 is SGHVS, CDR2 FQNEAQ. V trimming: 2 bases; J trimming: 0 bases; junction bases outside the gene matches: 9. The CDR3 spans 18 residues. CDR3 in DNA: TGTGCCAGCAGCTTACAGGGGGCCACAACTTATAGCAATCAGCCCCAGCATTTT. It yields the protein CASSLQGATTYSNQPQHF.

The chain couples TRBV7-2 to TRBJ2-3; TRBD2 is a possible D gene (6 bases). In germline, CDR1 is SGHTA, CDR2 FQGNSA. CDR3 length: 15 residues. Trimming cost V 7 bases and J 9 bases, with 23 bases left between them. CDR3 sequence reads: CASNRAGEVQGTQYF. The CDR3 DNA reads TGTGCCAGCAATCGGGCCGGGGAGGTTCAGGGAACGCAGTATTTT.

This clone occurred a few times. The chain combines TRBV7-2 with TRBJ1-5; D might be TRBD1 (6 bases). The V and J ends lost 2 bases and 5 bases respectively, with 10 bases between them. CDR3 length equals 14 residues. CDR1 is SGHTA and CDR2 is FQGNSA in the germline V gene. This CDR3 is CASSLIGGDQPQHF. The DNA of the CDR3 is TGTGCCAGCAGCTTAATTGGGGGCGATCAGCCCCAGCATTTT.

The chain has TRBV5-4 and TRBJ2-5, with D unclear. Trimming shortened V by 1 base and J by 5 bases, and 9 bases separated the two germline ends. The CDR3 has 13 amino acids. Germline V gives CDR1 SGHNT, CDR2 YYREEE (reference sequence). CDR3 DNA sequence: TGTGCCAGCAGCTTGTTCTTAACGGAGACCCAGTACTTC. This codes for CASSLFLTETQYF.

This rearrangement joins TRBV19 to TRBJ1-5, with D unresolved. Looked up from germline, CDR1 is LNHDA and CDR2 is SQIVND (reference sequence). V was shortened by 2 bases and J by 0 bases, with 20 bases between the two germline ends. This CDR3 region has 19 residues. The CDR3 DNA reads TGTGCCAGTAGTATAAGTGGTCGGCAGATCACCTATAGCAATCAGCCCCAGCATTTT. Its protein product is CASSISGRQITYSNQPQHF.

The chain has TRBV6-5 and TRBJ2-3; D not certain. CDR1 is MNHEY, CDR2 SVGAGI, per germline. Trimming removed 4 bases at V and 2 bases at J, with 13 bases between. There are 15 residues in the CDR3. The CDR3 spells CASSLREGPTDTQYF. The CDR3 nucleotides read TGTGCCAGCAGTTTAAGGGAAGGGCCCACAGATACGCAGTATTTT.

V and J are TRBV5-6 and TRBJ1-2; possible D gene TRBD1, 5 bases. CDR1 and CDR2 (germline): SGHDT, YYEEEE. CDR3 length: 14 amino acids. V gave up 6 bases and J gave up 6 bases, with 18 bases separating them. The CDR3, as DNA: TGTGCCAGCAACTCTCGAATTCAGGGCGATGGCTACACCTTC. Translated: CASNSRIQGDGYTF.

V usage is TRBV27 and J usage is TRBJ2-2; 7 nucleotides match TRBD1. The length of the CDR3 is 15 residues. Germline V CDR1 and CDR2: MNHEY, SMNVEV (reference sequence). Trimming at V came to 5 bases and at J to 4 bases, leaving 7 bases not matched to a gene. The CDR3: CASSNRGKGTGELFF. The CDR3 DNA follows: TGTGCCAGCAGTAACAGGGGAAAAGGCACCGGGGAGCTGTTTTTT.

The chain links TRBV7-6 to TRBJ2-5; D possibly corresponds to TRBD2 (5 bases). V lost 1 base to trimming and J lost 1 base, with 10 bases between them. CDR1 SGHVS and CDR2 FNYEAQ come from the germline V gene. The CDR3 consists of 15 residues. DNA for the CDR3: TGTGCCAGCAGCTTAGGGACGGGATTCCAAGAGACCCAGTACTTC. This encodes CASSLGTGFQETQYF.

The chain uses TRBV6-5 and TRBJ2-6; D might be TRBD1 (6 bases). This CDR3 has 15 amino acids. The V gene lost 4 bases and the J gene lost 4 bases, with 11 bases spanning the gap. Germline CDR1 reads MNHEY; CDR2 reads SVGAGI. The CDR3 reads CASSSQGTGANVLTF. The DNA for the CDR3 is TGTGCCAGCAGTTCGCAGGGGACCGGGGCCAACGTCCTGACTTTC.

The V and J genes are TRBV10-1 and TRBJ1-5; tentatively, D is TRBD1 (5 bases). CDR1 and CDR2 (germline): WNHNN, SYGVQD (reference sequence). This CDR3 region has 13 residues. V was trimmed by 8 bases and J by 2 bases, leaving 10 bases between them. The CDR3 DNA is TGCGCCAGCGCCCGGGACGGCAATCAGCCCCAGCATTTT. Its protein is CASARDGNQPQHF.

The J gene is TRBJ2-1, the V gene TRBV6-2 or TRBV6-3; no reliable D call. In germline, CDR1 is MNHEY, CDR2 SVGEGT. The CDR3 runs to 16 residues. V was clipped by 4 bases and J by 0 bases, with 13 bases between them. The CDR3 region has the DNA TGTGCCAGCAGTTCCACGCGCCCGAGCTCCTACAATGAGCAGTTCTTC. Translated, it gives CASSSTRPSSYNEQFF.